This T cell receptor (beta chain) is drawn from a study of blood T cells in healthy people across ages. The draw of peripheral blood yielded ten milliliters from each donor. Together with a sample-barcoded 5' primer, a J-beta primer mix was included in a second PCR lasting roughly 6 to 12 cycles. TCRdb reprocessed the 5' RACE reads via MiXCR and lists one record per CDR3 protein. The sample comprises just over 1 million distinct CDR3 sequences, less than 50% of which are singletons, and approximately 17% rests with the top ten. Of note for this clonotype: Its antigen is not known.

General observations from the study: Unknown CMV status may confound age-related changes in expanded clones.

The CDR3 extends over 16 amino acids. Trimming removed 4 bases at V and 3 bases at J, with 19 bases between. Germline CDR1 is MNHEY and CDR2 is SMNVEV (reference sequence). The specimen was blood. V gene TRBV27 combines with J gene TRBJ2-7; no definite D call. This clonotype originated in a woman aged 55-70 years in good health. The CDR3 spells CASSSVSTGAIYEQYF. The CDR3 DNA reads as TGTGCCAGCAGTTCCGTTTCGACGGGCGCGATCTACGAGCAGTACTTC.